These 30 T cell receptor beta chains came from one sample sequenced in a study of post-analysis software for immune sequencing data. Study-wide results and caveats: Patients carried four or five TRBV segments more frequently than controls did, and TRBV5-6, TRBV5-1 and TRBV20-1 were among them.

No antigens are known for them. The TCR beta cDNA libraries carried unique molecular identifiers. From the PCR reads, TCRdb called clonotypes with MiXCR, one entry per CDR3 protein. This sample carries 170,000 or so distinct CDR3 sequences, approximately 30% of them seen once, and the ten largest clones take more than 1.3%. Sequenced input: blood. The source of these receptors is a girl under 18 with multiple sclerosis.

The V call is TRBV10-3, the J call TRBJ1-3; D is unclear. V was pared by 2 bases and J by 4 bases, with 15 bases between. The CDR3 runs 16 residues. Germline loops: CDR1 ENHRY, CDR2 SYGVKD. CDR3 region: CAISEPGQAVGNTIYF. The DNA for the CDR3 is TGTGCCATCAGTGAGCCGGGTCAGGCAGTGGGAAACACCATATATTTT.

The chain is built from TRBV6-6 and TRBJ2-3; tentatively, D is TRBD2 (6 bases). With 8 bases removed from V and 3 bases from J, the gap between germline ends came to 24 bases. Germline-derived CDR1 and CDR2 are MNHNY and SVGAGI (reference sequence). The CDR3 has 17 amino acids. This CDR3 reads CASELSGTHFRTDTQYF. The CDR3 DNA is TGTGCCAGCGAATTGAGTGGGACTCACTTTAGGACAGATACGCAGTATTTT.

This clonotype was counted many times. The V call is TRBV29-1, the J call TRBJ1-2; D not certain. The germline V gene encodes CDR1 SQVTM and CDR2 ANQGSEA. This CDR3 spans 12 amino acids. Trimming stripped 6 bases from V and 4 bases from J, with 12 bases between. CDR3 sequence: CSVGPRSYGYTF. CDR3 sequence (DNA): TGCAGCGTCGGACCTCGAAGCTATGGCTACACCTTC.

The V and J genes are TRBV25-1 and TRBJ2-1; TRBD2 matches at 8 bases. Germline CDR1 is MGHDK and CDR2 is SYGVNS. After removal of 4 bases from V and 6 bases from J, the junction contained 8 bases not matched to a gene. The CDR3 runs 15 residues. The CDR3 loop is CASSALAGLANEQFF. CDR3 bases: TGTGCCAGCAGTGCCCTAGCGGGTTTAGCCAATGAGCAGTTCTTC.

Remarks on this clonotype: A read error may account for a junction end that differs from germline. The DNA of the CDR3 is TGTGCCGGCAGCGTAGAGGCAGGGTGGAGAGGAGGCTACACCTTC. It encodes CAGSVEAGWRGGYTF. This rearrangement joins TRBV9 to TRBJ1-2, with D possibly matching TRBD1 (5 bases). This CDR3 spans 15 amino acids. Germline V gene lookup returns CDR1 SGDLS and CDR2 YYNGEE.

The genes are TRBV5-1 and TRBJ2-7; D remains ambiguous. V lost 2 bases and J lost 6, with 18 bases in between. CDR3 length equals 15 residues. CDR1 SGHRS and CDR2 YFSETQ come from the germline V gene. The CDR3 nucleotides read TGCGCCAGCAGCTTAACATCATCCGAACTCTGCGAGCAGTACTTC. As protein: CASSLTSSELCEQYF.

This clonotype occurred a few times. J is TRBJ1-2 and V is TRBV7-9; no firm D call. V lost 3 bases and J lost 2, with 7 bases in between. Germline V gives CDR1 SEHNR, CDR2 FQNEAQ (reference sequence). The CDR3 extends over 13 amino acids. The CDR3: CASSFALNYGYTF. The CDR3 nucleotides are TGTGCCAGCAGCTTTGCACTGAACTATGGCTACACCTTC.

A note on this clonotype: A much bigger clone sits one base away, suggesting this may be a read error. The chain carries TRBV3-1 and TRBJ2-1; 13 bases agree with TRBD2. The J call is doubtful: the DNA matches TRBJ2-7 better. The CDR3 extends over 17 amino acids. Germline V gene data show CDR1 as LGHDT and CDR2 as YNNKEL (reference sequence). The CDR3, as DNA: TGTGCCAGCAGCCAGCGGACTAGCGGGAGCTCCTACAATGAGCAGTACTTC. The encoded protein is CASSQRTSGSSYNEQYF.

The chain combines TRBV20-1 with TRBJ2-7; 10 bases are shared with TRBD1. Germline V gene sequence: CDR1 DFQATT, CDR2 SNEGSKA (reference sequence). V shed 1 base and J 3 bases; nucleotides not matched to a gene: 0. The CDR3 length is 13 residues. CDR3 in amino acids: CSARGTGGYEQYF. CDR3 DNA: TGCAGTGCTAGAGGGACAGGGGGCTACGAGCAGTACTTC.

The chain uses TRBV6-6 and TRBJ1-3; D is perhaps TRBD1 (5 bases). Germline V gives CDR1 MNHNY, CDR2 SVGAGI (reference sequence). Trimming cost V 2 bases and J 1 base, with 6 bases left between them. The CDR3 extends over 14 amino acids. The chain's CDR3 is CASSYGASGNTIYF. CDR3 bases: TGTGCCAGCAGTTACGGGGCTTCTGGAAACACCATATATTTT.

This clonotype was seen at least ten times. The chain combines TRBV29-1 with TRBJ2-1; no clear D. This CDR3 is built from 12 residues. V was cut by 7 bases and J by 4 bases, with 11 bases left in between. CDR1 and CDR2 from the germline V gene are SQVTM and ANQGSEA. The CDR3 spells CSAGRDYNEQFF. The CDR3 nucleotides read TGCAGCGCTGGCCGCGATTACAATGAGCAGTTCTTC.

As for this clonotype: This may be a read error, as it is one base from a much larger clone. CDR3 sequence (DNA): TGTGCCAGCAGCGTCACCGGGACAGGGGCCAGCTACGGGCAGTACTTC. Amino acids: CASSVTGTGASYGQYF. The chain carries TRBV9 and TRBJ2-7; 10 nucleotides match TRBD1. Looked up from germline, CDR1 is SGDLS and CDR2 is YYNGEE. This CDR3 comprises 16 residues. The full variable domain, completed using reference TRBV9 and TRBJ2-7, is DSGVTQTPKHLITATGQRVTLRCSPRSGDLSVYWYQQSLDQGLQFLIQYYNGEERAKGNILERFSAQQFPDLHSELNLSSLELGDSALYFCASSVTGTGASYGQYFGPGTRLTVT.

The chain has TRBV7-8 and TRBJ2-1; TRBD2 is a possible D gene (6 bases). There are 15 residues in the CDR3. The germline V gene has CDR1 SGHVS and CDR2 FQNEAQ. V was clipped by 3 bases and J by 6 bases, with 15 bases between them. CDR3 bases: TGTGCCAGCAGCTTGATGGGACTTTACCGCAATGAGCAGTTCTTC. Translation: CASSLMGLYRNEQFF.

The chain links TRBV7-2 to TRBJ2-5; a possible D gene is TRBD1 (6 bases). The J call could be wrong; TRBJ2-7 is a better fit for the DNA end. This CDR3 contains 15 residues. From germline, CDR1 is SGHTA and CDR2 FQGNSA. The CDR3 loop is CASSFLGTPVCEQYF. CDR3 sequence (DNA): TGTGCCAGCAGCTTTCTCGGGACACCTGTCTGCGAGCAGTACTTC.

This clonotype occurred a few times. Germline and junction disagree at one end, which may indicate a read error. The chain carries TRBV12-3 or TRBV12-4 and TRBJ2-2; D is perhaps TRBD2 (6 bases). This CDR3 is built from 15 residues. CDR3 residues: CASSLGRRNTGERFF. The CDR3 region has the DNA TGTGCCAGCAGTCTCGGGAGAAGGAACACCGGGGAGCGGTTTTTT.

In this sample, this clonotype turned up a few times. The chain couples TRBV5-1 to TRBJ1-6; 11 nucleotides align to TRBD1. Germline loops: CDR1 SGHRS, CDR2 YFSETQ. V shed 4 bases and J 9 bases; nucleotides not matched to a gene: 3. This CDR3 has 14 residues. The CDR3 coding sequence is TGCGCCAGCAGCGGTGGACAGGGGGCTTCACCCCTCCACTTT. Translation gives CASSGGQGASPLHF.

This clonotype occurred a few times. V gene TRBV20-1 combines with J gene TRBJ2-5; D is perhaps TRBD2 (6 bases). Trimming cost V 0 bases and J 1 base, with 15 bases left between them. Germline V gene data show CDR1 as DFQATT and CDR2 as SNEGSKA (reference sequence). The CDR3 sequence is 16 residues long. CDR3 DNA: TGCAGTGCTAGAGATCGGAGGGAGATCCTCCAAGAGACCCAGTACTTC. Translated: CSARDRREILQETQYF.

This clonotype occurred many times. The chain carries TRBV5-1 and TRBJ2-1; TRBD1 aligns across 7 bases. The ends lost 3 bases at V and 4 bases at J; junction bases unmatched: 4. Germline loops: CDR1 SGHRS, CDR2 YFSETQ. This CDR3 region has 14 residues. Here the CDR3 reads CASSSGQEYNEQFF. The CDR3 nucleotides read TGCGCCAGCAGCTCCGGACAGGAGTACAATGAGCAGTTCTTC. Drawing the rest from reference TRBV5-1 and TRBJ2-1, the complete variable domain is KAGVTQTPRYLIKTRGQQVTLSCSPISGHRSVSWYQQTPGQGLQFLFEYFSETQRNKGNFPGRFSGRQFSNSRSEMNVSTLELGDSALYLCASSSGQEYNEQFFGPGTRLTVL.

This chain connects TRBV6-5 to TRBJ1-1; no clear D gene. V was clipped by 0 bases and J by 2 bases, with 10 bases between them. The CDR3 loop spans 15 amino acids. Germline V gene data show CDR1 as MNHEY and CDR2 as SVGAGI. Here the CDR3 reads CASSYSTRVNTEAFF. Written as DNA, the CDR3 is TGTGCCAGCAGTTACTCGACACGGGTTAACACTGAAGCTTTCTTT.

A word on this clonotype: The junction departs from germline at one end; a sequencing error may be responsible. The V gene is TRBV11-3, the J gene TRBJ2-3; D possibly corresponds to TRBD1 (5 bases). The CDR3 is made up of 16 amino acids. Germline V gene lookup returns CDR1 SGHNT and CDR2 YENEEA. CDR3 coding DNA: TGTGCCAGCAGCTTAGGGGCACGCCCGGGCACAGGTACGCAGTATTTT. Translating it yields CASSLGARPGTGTQYF.

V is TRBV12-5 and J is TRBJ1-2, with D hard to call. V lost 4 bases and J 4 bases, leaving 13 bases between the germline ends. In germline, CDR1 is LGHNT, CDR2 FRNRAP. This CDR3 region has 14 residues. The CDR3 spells CASGSPRRLYGYTF. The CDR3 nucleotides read TGTGCTAGTGGTTCTCCTCGACGGCTCTATGGCTACACCTTC.

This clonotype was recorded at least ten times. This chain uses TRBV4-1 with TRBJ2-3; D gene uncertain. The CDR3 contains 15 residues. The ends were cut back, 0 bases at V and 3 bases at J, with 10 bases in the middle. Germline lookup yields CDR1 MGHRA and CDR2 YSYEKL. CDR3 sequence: CASSQDQVVTDTQYF. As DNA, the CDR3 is TGCGCCAGCAGCCAAGATCAGGTAGTGACAGATACGCAGTATTTT.

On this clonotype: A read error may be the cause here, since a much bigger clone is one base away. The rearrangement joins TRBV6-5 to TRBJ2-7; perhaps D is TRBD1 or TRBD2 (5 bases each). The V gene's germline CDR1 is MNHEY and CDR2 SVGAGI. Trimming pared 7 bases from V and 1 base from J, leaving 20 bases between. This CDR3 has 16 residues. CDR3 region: CASKGYAAWGSYEQYF. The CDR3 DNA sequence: TGTGCCAGCAAGGGGTATGCGGCGTGGGGGTCCTACGAGCAGTACTTC.

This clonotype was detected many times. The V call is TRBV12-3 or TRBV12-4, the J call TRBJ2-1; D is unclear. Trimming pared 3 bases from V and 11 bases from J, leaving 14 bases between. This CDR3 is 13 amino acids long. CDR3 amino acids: CASSFIPRPQQFF. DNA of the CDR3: TGTGCCAGCAGTTTCATACCTCGCCCCCAGCAGTTCTTC.

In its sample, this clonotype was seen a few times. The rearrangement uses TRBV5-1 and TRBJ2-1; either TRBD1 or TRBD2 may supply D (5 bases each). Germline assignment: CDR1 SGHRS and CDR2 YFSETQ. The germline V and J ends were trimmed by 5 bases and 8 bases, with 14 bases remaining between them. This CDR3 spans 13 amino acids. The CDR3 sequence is CASSSYRGDEQFF. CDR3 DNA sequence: TGCGCCAGCAGTTCCTACCGGGGCGATGAGCAGTTCTTC.

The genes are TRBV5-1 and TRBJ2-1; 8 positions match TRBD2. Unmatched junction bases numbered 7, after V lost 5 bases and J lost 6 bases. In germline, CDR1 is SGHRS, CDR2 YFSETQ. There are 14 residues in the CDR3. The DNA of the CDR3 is TGCGCCAGCAGGTTTGCGGGAGGCACCAATGAGCAGTTCTTC. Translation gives CASRFAGGTNEQFF.

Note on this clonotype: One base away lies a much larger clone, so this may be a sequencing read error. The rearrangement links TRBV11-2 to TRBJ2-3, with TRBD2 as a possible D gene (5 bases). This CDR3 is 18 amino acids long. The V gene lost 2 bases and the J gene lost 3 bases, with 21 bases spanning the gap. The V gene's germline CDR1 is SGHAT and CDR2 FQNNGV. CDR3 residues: CASSLNGLLWETTDTQYF. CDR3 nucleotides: TGTGCCAGCAGCTTAAACGGGCTGCTGTGGGAGACGACAGATACGCAGTATTTT.

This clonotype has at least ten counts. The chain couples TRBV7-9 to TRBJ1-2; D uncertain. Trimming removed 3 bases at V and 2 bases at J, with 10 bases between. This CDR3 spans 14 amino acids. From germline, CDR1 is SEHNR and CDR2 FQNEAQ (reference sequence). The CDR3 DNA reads TGTGCCAGCAGCTTCTCCGGTTCCAACTATGGCTACACCTTC. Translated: CASSFSGSNYGYTF.

The CDR3 loop reads CSATAPSRSNEKLFF. The CDR3 DNA is TGCAGTGCTACAGCCCCCTCGCGTAGCAATGAAAAACTGTTTTTT. The chain recombines TRBV20-1 with TRBJ1-4; D remains ambiguous. V was trimmed by 4 bases and J by 5 bases, leaving 17 bases between them. The CDR3 runs to 15 residues. In germline, CDR1 is DFQATT, CDR2 SNEGSKA (reference sequence).

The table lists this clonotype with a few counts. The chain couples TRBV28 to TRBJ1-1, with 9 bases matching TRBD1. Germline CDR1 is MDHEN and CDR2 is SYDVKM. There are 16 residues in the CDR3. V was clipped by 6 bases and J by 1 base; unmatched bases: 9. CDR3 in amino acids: CASRTGTGLWNTEAFF. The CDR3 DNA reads TGTGCCAGCAGGACCGGGACAGGGCTTTGGAACACTGAAGCTTTCTTT.